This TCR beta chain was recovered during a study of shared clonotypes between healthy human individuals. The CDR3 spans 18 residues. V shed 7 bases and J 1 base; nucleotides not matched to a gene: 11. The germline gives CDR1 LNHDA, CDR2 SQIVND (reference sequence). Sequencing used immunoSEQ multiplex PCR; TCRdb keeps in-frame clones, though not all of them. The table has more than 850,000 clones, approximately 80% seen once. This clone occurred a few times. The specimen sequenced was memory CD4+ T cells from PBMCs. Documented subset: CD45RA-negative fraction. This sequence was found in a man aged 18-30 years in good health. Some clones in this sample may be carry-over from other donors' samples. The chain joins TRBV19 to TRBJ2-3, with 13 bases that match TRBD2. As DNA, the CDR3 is TGTGCCAGTAACTCCCCCGGACTAGCGGGAGAGGGCACAGATACGCAGTATTTT. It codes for CASNSPGLAGEGTDTQYF.